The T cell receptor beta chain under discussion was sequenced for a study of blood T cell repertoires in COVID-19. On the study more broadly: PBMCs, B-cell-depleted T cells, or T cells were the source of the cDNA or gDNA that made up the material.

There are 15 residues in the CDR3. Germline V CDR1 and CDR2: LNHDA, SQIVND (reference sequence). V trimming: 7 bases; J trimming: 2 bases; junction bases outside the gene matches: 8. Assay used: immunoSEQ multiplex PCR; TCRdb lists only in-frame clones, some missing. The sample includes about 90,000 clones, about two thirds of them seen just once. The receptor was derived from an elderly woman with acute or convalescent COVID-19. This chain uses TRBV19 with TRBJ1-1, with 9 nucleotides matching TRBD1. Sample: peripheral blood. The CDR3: CASIPGQGPNTEAFF. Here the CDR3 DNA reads TGTGCCAGTATCCCGGGACAGGGCCCTAACACTGAAGCTTTCTTT.